This record looks at one T cell receptor beta chain sequence and its context. Germline-derived CDR1 and CDR2 are LGHNA and YSLEER. The CDR3 is made up of 16 amino acids. The data derive from a study of blood T cells in healthy people across ages. Alongside a J-beta primer mix, a sample-barcoded 5' primer served in a second PCR lasting about 6 to 12 cycles. TCRdb used MiXCR to reprocess the 5' RACE reads, holding one entry per CDR3 protein. The table has 650,000 to 800,000 distinct CDR3 sequences, 40% to 50% seen once. The J gene is TRBJ2-4, the V gene TRBV4-3; 8 bases are a match to TRBD2. The J call may be in error: the DNA end matches TRBJ2-7 better. Sequenced: blood. The receptor was derived from a man aged 55 to 70 in good health. The CDR3 sequence: CASSQDAAGGLAEQYF. DNA of the CDR3: TGCGCCAGCAGCCAAGACGCTGCGGGGGGCCTCGCCGAGCAGTACTTC.